A selection of T cell receptor beta chains follows, all from one sample in a study of PD-1 blockade in classical Hodgkin lymphoma. Repertoires were generated with immunoSEQ multiplex PCR, while TCRdb's copy carries only in-frame clones and drops some. The sample contains 15,000 to 20,000 clones, 85% of which appear only once. The sequences come from CD4+ T cells from blood, collected at baseline. These receptors came from a human donor with classical Hodgkin lymphoma. Each CDR3 is given with its conserved first and last residue. D genes are given only for firm matches. Clone size is stated in some rows and not others, as once, few, many or a class when expanded.

>TRBJ2-5|.|TRBV19|.
CASSNHPGLIQETQYF
TGTGCCAGTAGTAACCATCCCGGACTCATCCAAGAGACCCAGTACTTC
>TRBJ2-1|.|TRBV7-9|.
CALEQSLYNEQFF
TGTGCCCTGGAACAGAGCCTCTACAATGAGCAGTTCTTC
>TRBJ2-5|TRBD1|TRBV2|.
CASSDLDRAQETQYF
TGTGCCAGCAGTGACTTGGACAGGGCCCAAGAGACCCAGTACTTC
>TRBJ2-5|TRBD1|TRBV12-5|.
CASGLGDRDGETQYF
TGTGCTAGTGGTTTGGGGGACAGGGACGGAGAGACCCAGTACTTC
>TRBJ1-2|.|TRBV2|.
CASSQRGSDGYTF
TGTGCCAGCAGCCAAAGGGGGAGCGATGGCTACACCTTC
>TRBJ2-7|TRBD2|TRBV6-5|.
CASSGGGYEQYF
TGTGCCAGCAGTGGGGGGGGGTACGAGCAGTACTTC
>TRBJ1-5|.|TRBV18|.
CASSRGNQPQHF
TGTGCCAGCTCACGGGGGAATCAGCCCCAGCATTTT
>TRBJ2-5|.|TRBV28|.
CASSWGNSMKTQYF
TGTGCCAGCAGTTGGGGGAACAGTATGAAGACCCAGTACTTC
>TRBJ1-6|TRBD1|TRBV5-1|.
CASSLGGAGTGTSPLHF
TGCGCCAGCAGCTTGGGGGGGGCCGGGACAGGGACTTCACCCCTCCACTTT
>TRBJ1-5|TRBD1|TRBV19|.
CASTPGQGQQPQHF
TGTGCCAGTACCCCAGGACAGGGTCAACAGCCCCAGCATTTT
>TRBJ2-7|TRBD2|TRBV4-1|.
CASSQDVAGGPLVSLLTGEQYF
TGCGCCAGCAGCCAAGATGTAGCGGGAGGACCCCTTGTGTCCCTTTTAACCGGCGAGCAGTACTTC
>TRBJ2-2|TRBD1|TRBV5-1|.
CASTLRQGDTGELFF
TGCGCCAGCACTCTGAGACAGGGGGACACCGGGGAGCTGTTTTTT
>TRBJ2-1|TRBD2|TRBV2|once
CASSRISGGNYNEQFF
TGTGCCAGCAGTAGGATTAGCGGGGGGAACTACAATGAGCAGTTCTTC
>TRBJ1-3|.|TRBV5-1|.
CASSFGTDGNTIYF
TGCGCCAGCAGCTTTGGGACGGATGGAAACACCATATATTTT
>TRBJ1-1|.|TRBV19|few
CASSWADSHTEAFF
TGTGCCAGTAGTTGGGCGGATAGTCACACTGAAGCTTTCTTT
>TRBJ1-2|.|TRBV5-4|once
CASSLGNQGLYYGYTF
TGTGCCAGCAGCTTGGGGAATCAGGGGCTATACTATGGCTACACCTTC
>TRBJ2-1|TRBD2|TRBV7-6|.
CASSPTAGVEQFF
TGTGCCAGCAGCCCAACGGCGGGGGTTGAGCAGTTCTTC
>TRBJ2-7|.|TRBV5-1|.
CASSLGGTGPYEQYF
TGCGCCAGCAGCTTGGGTGGGACCGGCCCCTACGAGCAGTACTTC
>TRBJ2-2|.|TRBV9|.
CASSRGGDYTGELFF
TGTGCCAGCAGCAGAGGCGGAGATTACACCGGGGAGCTGTTTTTT
>TRBJ2-5|TRBD2|TRBV7-9|.
CASSLGLAPETQYF
TGTGCCAGCAGCTTGGGACTAGCGCCAGAGACCCAGTACTTC
>TRBJ2-5|TRBD2|TRBV6-1|.
CASSERLAGRVGETQYF
TGTGCCAGCAGTGAGCGACTAGCGGGGCGAGTAGGAGAGACCCAGTACTTC
>TRBJ1-5|.|TRBV7-8|.
CASSSSPNQPQHF
TGTGCCAGCAGCTCCTCTCCCAATCAGCCCCAGCATTTT
>TRBJ2-7|.|TRBV11-2|.
CASSLDRSYEQYF
TGTGCCAGCAGCTTAGACAGGTCCTACGAGCAGTACTTC
>TRBJ2-3|.|TRBV11-3|.
CASSLEPDTDTQYF
TGTGCCAGCAGCTTGGAGCCTGACACAGATACGCAGTATTTT
>TRBJ1-2|.|TRBV28|.
CASRSLEGQGYTF
TGTGCCAGCAGGAGCCTAGAGGGGCAGGGCTACACCTTC
>TRBJ2-5|.|TRBV7-2|.
CASTIGGGRTQYF
TGTGCCAGCACAATAGGGGGAGGCAGAACCCAGTACTTC
>TRBJ2-7|TRBD2|TRBV7-8|.
CASSLELKAHGRQLPYEQYF
TGTGCCAGCAGCTTAGAGCTCAAAGCCCACGGGAGGCAACTTCCCTACGAGCAGTACTTC
>TRBJ2-2|.|TRBV7-2|.
CASSLQGFLAGELFF
TGTGCCAGCAGCTTACAGGGATTTTTAGCCGGGGAGCTGTTTTTT
>TRBJ2-2|.|TRBV27|.
CASSLLASGTGELFF
TGTGCCAGCAGTTTACTCGCGTCAGGCACCGGGGAGCTGTTTTTT
>TRBJ1-2|.|TRBV28|few
CASSLLTGGHGYTF
TGTGCCAGCAGTTTATTGACCGGCGGACATGGCTACACCTTC
>TRBJ2-3|.|TRBV20-1|once
CSARDLDTQYF
TGCAGTGCTAGAGATCTGGATACGCAGTATTTT
>TRBJ2-7|TRBD1|TRBV2|once
CASSTVGGQPYEQYF
TGTGCCAGCAGCACCGTTGGGGGACAGCCCTACGAGCAGTACTTC
>TRBJ1-5|.|TRBV19|.
CASKAVNQPQHF
TGTGCCAGTAAGGCCGTCAATCAGCCCCAGCATTTT
>TRBJ2-1|.|TRBV28|once
CASSSPRDHEQFF
TGTGCCAGCAGTTCCCCTAGGGACCATGAGCAGTTCTTC
>TRBJ2-1|TRBD2|TRBV9|.
CASSLPGTSGHNEQFF
TGTGCCAGCAGCCTTCCCGGGACTAGCGGCCACAATGAGCAGTTCTTC
>TRBJ2-2|.|TRBV4-2|.
CASSQENSRVRPGELFF
TGTGCCAGCAGCCAAGAAAACTCCAGGGTTCGTCCCGGGGAGCTGTTTTTT
>TRBJ2-1|TRBD2|TRBV5-6|.
CASSPWVAGSNEQFF
TGTGCCAGCAGCCCCTGGGTAGCGGGAAGTAATGAGCAGTTCTTC
>TRBJ2-3|.|TRBV19|.
CASRPGTLISTDTQYF
TGTGCCAGTAGGCCCGGGACATTAATAAGCACAGATACGCAGTATTTT
>TRBJ2-1|TRBD1|TRBV11-3|once
CASSLGQGAYNEQFF
TGTGCCAGCAGCCTAGGACAGGGGGCCTACAATGAGCAGTTCTTC
>TRBJ2-3|TRBD1|TRBV7-3|.
CASSLLGTGAITDTQYF
TGTGCCAGCAGCTTATTAGGGACAGGGGCTATCACAGATACGCAGTATTTT
>TRBJ1-1|.|TRBV5-1|.
CASSLDYEAFF
TGCGCCAGCAGCTTAGATTATGAAGCTTTCTTT
>TRBJ1-4|.|TRBV2|few
CASSDLGMKLFF
TGTGCCAGCAGTGATTTGGGGATGAAACTGTTTTTT
>TRBJ2-5|.|TRBV21-1|.
CASSPRDRSPQETQYF
TGTGCCAGCAGCCCCCGGGACAGGAGTCCTCAAGAGACCCAGTACTTC
>TRBJ1-2|.|TRBV7-9|.
CASSLGVGTYGYTF
TGTGCCAGCAGCTTAGGCGTCGGAACATATGGCTACACCTTC
>TRBJ2-1|TRBD1|TRBV5-3|.
CARSYRDRDYNEQFF
TGTGCCAGAAGCTACCGGGACAGGGATTATAATGAGCAGTTCTTC
>TRBJ2-1|.|TRBV7-8|.
CASSFGSSEQFF
TGTGCCAGCAGCTTTGGATCCTCCGAGCAGTTCTTC